These 30 T cell receptor beta chains came from one sample sequenced in a study of blood T cell repertoires in COVID-19. Sequenced by immunoSEQ multiplex PCR; TCRdb stores in-frame clones only, minus some. The repertoire consists of 200,000 to 250,000 clones, with approximately 90% occurring once and the leading ten covering roughly 6%. The sample comprised PBMCs or T cells enriched from blood (not recorded which). The receptors here all came from a woman aged 30 to 39 with acute COVID-19.

This chain uses TRBV7-9 with TRBJ2-3, with D unresolved. The germline gives CDR1 SEHNR, CDR2 FQNEAQ (reference sequence). Trimming removed 7 bases from V and 3 bases from J, with 11 bases in between. The CDR3 is made up of 13 amino acids. The CDR3 nucleotides are TGTGCCAGCACCCAACCCGGGACAGATACGCAGTATTTT. Translated: CASTQPGTDTQYF.

The chain couples TRBV2 to TRBJ1-5; D is ambiguous. CDR3 length: 14 residues. Germline V gene data show CDR1 as SNHLY and CDR2 as FYNNEI. V was cut by 3 bases and J by 0 bases, with 6 bases left in between. The CDR3 DNA reads TGTGCCAGCAGTGACAGTAATAGCAATCAGCCCCAGCATTTT. It specifies CASSDSNSNQPQHF. The variable domain in full, with the rest retrieved from reference TRBV2 and TRBJ1-5, is EPEVTQTPSHQVTQMGQEVILRCVPISNHLYFYWYRQILGQKVEFLVSFYNNEISEKSEIFDDQFSVERPDGSNFTLKIRSTKLEDSAMYFCASSDSNSNQPQHFGDGTRLSIL.

The rearrangement joins TRBV5-1 to TRBJ2-7, with a tentative D call TRBD1 (5 bases). The V gene's germline CDR1 is SGHRS and CDR2 YFSETQ. CDR3 length equals 16 residues. Trimming cost V 4 bases and J 2 bases, with 19 bases left between them. CDR3 DNA sequence: TGCGCCAGCAGCCCCGAACCCTCGACAGCTACCTACGAGCAGTACTTC. This gives the protein CASSPEPSTATYEQYF.

The rearrangement uses TRBV5-1 and TRBJ2-5, with 7 bases fitting TRBD1. The germline V gene encodes CDR1 SGHRS and CDR2 YFSETQ. Trimming at V came to 5 bases and at J to 5 bases, leaving 12 bases not matched to a gene. The CDR3 spans 15 residues. CDR3 in DNA: TGCGCCAGCAGAGGACAGGCTAGGAGCTTTGAGACCCAGTACTTC. Translation: CASRGQARSFETQYF.

The J gene is TRBJ2-7, the V gene TRBV7-8; TRBD2 agrees at 8 bases. J was trimmed by 6 bases and V by 5 bases; bases with no gene match: 6. CDR1 and CDR2 (germline): SGHVS, FQNEAQ. This CDR3 has 13 amino acids. The CDR3 loop is CASSPGRAGEQYF. The DNA of the CDR3 is TGTGCCAGCAGCCCCGGGAGGGCTGGCGAGCAGTACTTC.

CDR3 loop: CASKAGFYTEAFF. In DNA form, the CDR3 reads TGTGCCAGCAAGGCGGGGTTCTACACTGAAGCTTTCTTT. The chain couples TRBV12-3 or TRBV12-4 to TRBJ1-1; D is unresolved. The CDR3 is 13 residues long. The ends were cut back, 7 bases at V and 3 bases at J, with 12 bases in the middle.

The chain employs TRBV2 and TRBJ2-3; D perhaps matches TRBD1 (5 bases). This CDR3 region has 13 residues. Trimming pared 4 bases from V and 4 bases from J, leaving 9 bases between. In germline, CDR1 is SNHLY, CDR2 FYNNEI. The CDR3 DNA sequence: TGTGCCAGCAGTGGGGGCTGGGCAGATACGCAGTATTTT. Its protein is CASSGGWADTQYF.

V is TRBV19 and J is TRBJ1-1, with D perhaps TRBD1 (5 bases). The CDR3 runs 14 residues. Trimming shortened V by 3 bases and J by 4 bases, and 12 bases separated the two germline ends. Germline V CDR1 and CDR2: LNHDA, SQIVND (reference sequence). The CDR3 protein is CASSIDSWATEAFF. The CDR3 DNA reads as TGTGCCAGTAGTATTGACAGTTGGGCCACTGAAGCTTTCTTT. The variable domain in full, completed from reference TRBV19 and TRBJ1-1, reads DGGITQSPKYLFRKEGQNVTLSCEQNLNHDAMYWYRQDPGQGLRLIYYSQIVNDFQKGDIAEGYSVSREKKESFPLTVTSAQKNPTAFYLCASSIDSWATEAFFGQGTRLTVV.

The gene calls are TRBV24-1 and TRBJ1-5, with a tentative D call TRBD1 (5 bases). V gave up 5 bases and J gave up 2 bases, with 15 bases separating them. Germline loops: CDR1 KGHDR, CDR2 SFDVKD. The CDR3 is 16 residues long. CDR3 nucleotide sequence: TGTGCCACCAGTGGAGTCGGGGGGGTCGGCAATCAGCCCCAGCATTTT. As protein: CATSGVGGVGNQPQHF.

This clone was seen only a few times. This chain links TRBV29-1 with TRBJ2-2; maybe TRBD2 (6 bases). CDR3 size: 16 residues. The V and J ends lost 0 bases and 5 bases respectively, with 16 bases between them. CDR1 SQVTM and CDR2 ANQGSEA come from the germline V gene. Here the CDR3 DNA reads TGCAGCGTTGAAGATTGGAGGGATGGGTGGACCGGGGAGCTGTTTTTT. Translation: CSVEDWRDGWTGELFF.

This sequence joins TRBV27 and TRBJ2-7, with TRBD2 matching 10 bases. The V and J ends lost 0 bases and 5 bases, in that order; junction bases with no gene match: 1. The germline V gene has CDR1 MNHEY and CDR2 SMNVEV (reference sequence). The CDR3 covers 14 residues. The DNA of the CDR3 is TGTGCCAGCAGTTTATCCCTAGCGGGAGACGAGCAGTACTTC. It encodes CASSLSLAGDEQYF.

The rearrangement links TRBV29-1 to TRBJ2-7; 9 nucleotides line up with TRBD1. J was trimmed by 4 bases and V by 5 bases; bases with no gene match: 6. CDR3 length equals 13 residues. CDR1 is SQVTM and CDR2 is ANQGSEA in the germline V gene. CDR3 bases: TGCAGCGTTTATTTGGGACAGGGTTACGAGCAGTACTTC. Translated, it gives CSVYLGQGYEQYF.

CDR3 in amino acids: CAATSGGENTGELFF. Written as DNA, the CDR3 is TGTGCCGCGACTAGCGGGGGGGAGAACACCGGGGAGCTGTTTTTT. V usage is TRBV6-5 and J usage is TRBJ2-2; 14 nucleotides match TRBD2. The V gene end was trimmed by 11 bases and the J gene end by 1 base; junction bases not matched to a gene: 3. Germline V gene sequence: CDR1 MNHEY, CDR2 SVGAGI. This CDR3 contains 15 residues.

The rearrangement joins TRBV28 to TRBJ1-5; tentative D call: TRBD1 (5 bases). Trimming removed 8 bases from V and 7 bases from J, with 21 bases in between. The CDR3 is made up of 15 amino acids. Germline values: CDR1 MDHEN, CDR2 SYDVKM. Here the CDR3 reads CASQDPAGLRQPQHF. The DNA for the CDR3 is TGTGCCAGCCAAGACCCGGCAGGGCTTAGGCAGCCCCAGCATTTT.

The CDR3 spells CASSRRGAGPYEQYF. CDR3 sequence (DNA): TGTGCCAGCAGCCGTCGCGGAGCGGGCCCCTACGAGCAGTACTTC. The V gene is TRBV6-2 or TRBV6-3, the J gene TRBJ2-7; perhaps TRBD2 as D (6 bases). The germline gives CDR1 MNHEY, CDR2 SVGEGT. Trimming removed 6 bases at V and 2 bases at J, with 17 bases between. The CDR3 is 15 amino acids.

The rearrangement joins TRBV12-3 or TRBV12-4 to TRBJ1-1; no clear D. V gave up 7 bases and J gave up 7 bases, with 13 bases separating them. There are 12 residues in the CDR3. The CDR3 protein is CASTLGEGEAFF. The CDR3 DNA reads TGTGCCAGCACCCTAGGAGAGGGTGAAGCTTTCTTT.

V and J are TRBV4-3 and TRBJ2-1; TRBD2 aligns across 10 bases. V gave up 1 base and J gave up 2 bases; unmatched junction bases: 5. The germline V gene has CDR1 LGHNA and CDR2 YSLEER. The CDR3 runs to 17 residues. The CDR3 spells CASSQAASGGAYNEQFF. Here the CDR3 DNA reads TGCGCCAGCAGCCAAGCAGCTAGCGGGGGAGCCTACAATGAGCAGTTCTTC.

V is TRBV27 and J is TRBJ2-1; TRBD2 matches 7 bases. V was pared by 5 bases and J by 0 bases, with 4 bases of the junction left unmatched. The CDR3 spans 15 residues. Germline V gene data show CDR1 as MNHEY and CDR2 as SMNVEV (reference sequence). The CDR3 region has the DNA TGTGCCAGCAGTACTAGCGAGAGCTCCTACAATGAGCAGTTCTTC. Amino acid sequence: CASSTSESSYNEQFF.

The chain carries TRBV28 and TRBJ1-4, with D tentatively TRBD1 (6 bases). The V and J ends lost 6 bases and 7 bases respectively, with 18 bases between them. CDR3 length: 15 amino acids. Germline V gene lookup returns CDR1 MDHEN and CDR2 SYDVKM. The chain's CDR3 is CASRLMGAGSEKLFF. CDR3 coding DNA: TGTGCCAGCAGGCTGATGGGGGCTGGTAGTGAAAAACTGTTTTTT.

The chain employs TRBV6-6 and TRBJ1-2; 7 bases are a match to TRBD1. V was pared by 0 bases and J by 4 bases, with 5 bases of the junction left unmatched. CDR3 length equals 15 residues. Germline-derived CDR1 and CDR2 are MNHNY and SVGAGI (reference sequence). The CDR3 DNA reads TGTGCCAGCAGTTACTCCGGAGGGGGCGGCTATGGCTACACCTTC. It specifies CASSYSGGGGYGYTF.

This chain links TRBV7-2 with TRBJ2-7; D is unresolved. This CDR3 region has 12 residues. The ends were cut back, 6 bases at V and 0 bases at J, with 6 bases in the middle. In germline, CDR1 is SGHTA, CDR2 FQGNSA. In nucleotides, the CDR3 is TGTGCCAGCAGGGCCTCCTCCTACGAGCAGTACTTC. Translating it yields CASRASSYEQYF.

V is TRBV28 and J is TRBJ1-6; TRBD1 matches at 7 bases. CDR1 and CDR2 from the germline V gene are MDHEN and SYDVKM. The junction had 2 bases not matched to a gene; V was cut back by 8 bases and J by 7 bases. The CDR3 totals 12 residues. DNA of the CDR3: TGTGCCAGCGGGACAGCAAATTCACCCCTCCACTTT. Its translation: CASGTANSPLHF.

The genes are TRBV28 and TRBJ1-6, with D uncertain. Trimming removed 6 bases at V and 10 bases at J, with 19 bases between. CDR1 is MDHEN, CDR2 SYDVKM, per germline. There are 15 residues in the CDR3. The chain's CDR3 is CASSPVPAGLSPLHF. The CDR3 nucleotides are TGTGCCAGCAGCCCAGTTCCCGCAGGTTTGTCACCCCTCCACTTT.

The chain is built from TRBV25-1 and TRBJ2-2; D is perhaps TRBD2 (6 bases). This CDR3 spans 17 amino acids. Germline values: CDR1 MGHDK, CDR2 SYGVNS. The V gene lost 4 bases and the J gene lost 1 base, with 16 bases spanning the gap. The CDR3 here is CASSGGRLLLNTGELFF. CDR3 bases: TGTGCCAGCAGTGGGGGGAGGCTCCTACTGAACACCGGGGAGCTGTTTTTT.

The CDR3 protein is CASSYSGTGGTPGMYNEQFF. In DNA form, the CDR3 reads TGTGCCAGCAGTTACTCCGGGACAGGGGGGACTCCGGGGATGTACAATGAGCAGTTCTTC. V usage is TRBV6-2 or TRBV6-3 and J usage is TRBJ2-1; 11 bases are shared with TRBD1. This CDR3 region has 20 residues. Per germline, CDR1 MNHEY and CDR2 SVGEGT. The V and J ends lost 0 bases and 4 bases, in that order; junction bases with no gene match: 14.

The chain recombines TRBV9 with TRBJ2-3; 10 nucleotides line up with TRBD1. Germline assignment: CDR1 SGDLS and CDR2 YYNGEE. The CDR3 is 16 amino acids. The trim removed 4 bases at V and 4 bases at J, leaving 9 bases unmatched. The CDR3 is CASSRDRGGRSDTQYF. CDR3 in DNA: TGTGCCAGCAGCCGGGACAGGGGAGGACGTTCAGATACGCAGTATTTT.

The chain carries TRBV19 and TRBJ1-4, with a possible D match to TRBD1 (6 bases). Trimming pared 11 bases from V and 8 bases from J, leaving 48 bases between. The CDR3 contains 23 residues. Germline V gene sequence: CDR1 LNHDA, CDR2 SQIVND (reference sequence). CDR3 protein: CAQDPPGVPNGLARVPTGEKLFF. CDR3 nucleotides: TGTGCCCAGGATCCCCCCGGGGTGCCTAACGGTCTTGCCAGGGTGCCAACAGGGGAAAAACTGTTTTTT.

Written as DNA, the CDR3 is TGTGCCAGCAGCTTAGTCCAGGGCCCAGATACGCAGTATTTT. Its translation: CASSLVQGPDTQYF. The chain has TRBV7-2 and TRBJ2-3; maybe TRBD1 (5 bases). Germline CDR1 and CDR2: SGHTA and FQGNSA. V was shortened by 1 base and J by 4 bases, with 9 bases between the two germline ends. The CDR3 covers 14 residues.

V is TRBV5-1 and J is TRBJ2-1, with no clear D. Trimming took off 1 base at V and 0 bases at J, with 8 bases between the two ends. CDR3 length equals 15 residues. CDR1 and CDR2 from the germline V gene are SGHRS and YFSETQ. CDR3 loop: CASSLQDGSYNEQFF. The CDR3 coding sequence is TGCGCCAGCAGCTTGCAGGATGGCTCCTACAATGAGCAGTTCTTC.

The rearrangement joins TRBV2 to TRBJ1-1, with 9 bases aligning to TRBD1. V gave up 10 bases and J gave up 1 base; unmatched junction bases: 13. Germline V gives CDR1 SNHLY, CDR2 FYNNEI. The CDR3 loop spans 16 amino acids. CDR3 nucleotides: TGTGCCACCAGCTATCCGACAGGGGGATCGAACACTGAAGCTTTCTTT. Protein sequence: CATSYPTGGSNTEAFF.